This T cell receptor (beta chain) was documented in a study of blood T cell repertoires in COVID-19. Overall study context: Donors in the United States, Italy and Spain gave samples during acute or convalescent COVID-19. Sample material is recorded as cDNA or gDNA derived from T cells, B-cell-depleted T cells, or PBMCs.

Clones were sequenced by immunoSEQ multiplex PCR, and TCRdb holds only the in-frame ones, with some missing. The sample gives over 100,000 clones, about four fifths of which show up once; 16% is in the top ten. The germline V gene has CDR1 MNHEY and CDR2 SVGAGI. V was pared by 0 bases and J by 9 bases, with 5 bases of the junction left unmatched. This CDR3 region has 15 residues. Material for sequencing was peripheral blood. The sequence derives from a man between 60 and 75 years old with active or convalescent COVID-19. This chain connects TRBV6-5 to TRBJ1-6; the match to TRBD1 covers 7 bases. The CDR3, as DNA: TGTGCCAGCAGTTACTCTTGGCAGGGGGTTTCACCCCTCCACTTT. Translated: CASSYSWQGVSPLHF.